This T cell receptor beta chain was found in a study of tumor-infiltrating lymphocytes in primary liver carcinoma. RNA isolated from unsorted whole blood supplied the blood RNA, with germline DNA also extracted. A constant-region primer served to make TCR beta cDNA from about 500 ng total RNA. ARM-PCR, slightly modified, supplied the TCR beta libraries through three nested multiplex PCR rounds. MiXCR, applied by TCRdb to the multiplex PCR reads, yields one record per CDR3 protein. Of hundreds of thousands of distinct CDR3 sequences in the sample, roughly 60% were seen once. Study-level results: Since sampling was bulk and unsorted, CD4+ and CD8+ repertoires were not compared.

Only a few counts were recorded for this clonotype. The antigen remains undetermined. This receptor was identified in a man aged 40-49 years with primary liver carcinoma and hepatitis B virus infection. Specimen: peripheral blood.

CDR3 residues: CASIQGGGYTF. The CDR3 DNA reads as TGTGCTTCCATCCAGGGAGGAGGCTACACCTTC. The chain uses TRBV30 and TRBJ1-2, with D perhaps matching TRBD1 (5 bases). This CDR3 contains 11 residues. Germline V gene sequence: CDR1 GTSNPN, CDR2 SVGIG (reference sequence). Filled out from reference TRBV30 and TRBJ1-2, the complete variable domain reads SQTIHQWPATLVQPVGSPLSLECTVEGTSNPNLYWYRQAAGRGLQLLFYSVGIGQISSEVPQNLSASRPQDRQFILSSKKLLLSDSGFYLCASIQGGGYTFGSGTRLTVV.